Listed here is a single T cell receptor (beta chain). Its antigen is unknown. This may come from a read error, since a much larger clone is one base off. The TCR beta CDR3 regions underwent amplification using RNA transcripts as the source. The TCR CDR3 was amplified in a first-round RT-PCR using the HTBI primer set. From the multiplex PCR reads, TCRdb called clonotypes with MiXCR, one entry per CDR3 protein. The repertoire holds around 420,000 distinct CDR3 sequences, with around 13% as singletons. Diagnosis of hyperthyroidism was new in patients aged 18 to 65, and its duration was under 2 months. Deletions cut 7 bases from V and 1 base from J, with 16 bases between. Per germline, CDR1 SQVTM and CDR2 ANQGSEA. The CDR3 sequence is 14 residues long. This sample was included in a study of T cells in Graves' hyperthyroidism and ophthalmopathy. Overall study: At initial diagnosis, before any treatment had begun, peripheral blood was obtained.

Study-wide results and caveats: The authors' 13 V-J model separated ophthalmopathy from stable hyperthyroidism. Researchers found most expanded thyroid clonotypes above 0.001 in blood as well.

The sequencing input was blood. This clonotype was sampled from a woman between 18 and 29 years old with Graves' hyperthyroidism. V gene TRBV29-1 combines with J gene TRBJ1-1, with D possibly being TRBD1 (5 bases). CDR3: CSAAGRQKNTEAFF. DNA of the CDR3: TGCAGCGCCGCGGGGAGACAGAAGAACACTGAAGCTTTCTTT. The entire variable domain, with the rest obtained from reference TRBV29-1 and TRBJ1-1, is as follows: SAVISQKPSRDICQRGTSLTIQCQVDSQVTMMFWYRQQPGQSLTLIATANQGSEATYESGFVIDKFPISRPNLTFSTLTVSNMSPEDSSIYLCSAAGRQKNTEAFFGQGTRLTVV.